These 14 T cell receptor beta chains were all obtained from the same sample, sequenced in a study of T cell clones after liver transplantation. Sequenced by immunoSEQ multiplex PCR; TCRdb stores in-frame clones only, minus some. The sample records 65,000 to 80,000 clones, about 80% being singletons. The starting material was CD4+ T cells from blood, obtained before liver transplant. These receptor sequences come from a human donor who received a liver transplant.

J is TRBJ2-7 and V is TRBV18; perhaps TRBD2 as D (6 bases). The V end was cut by 3 bases, the J end by 0 bases, with 9 bases between. CDR1 is KGHSH and CDR2 is LQKENI in the germline V gene. The CDR3 has 14 residues. Here the CDR3 reads CASSPHGGSYEQYF. The CDR3 DNA reads as TGTGCCAGCTCACCCCACGGGGGCTCCTACGAGCAGTACTTC.

The V and J genes are TRBV7-9 and TRBJ2-1, with 7 bases aligning to TRBD1. J was trimmed by 3 bases and V by 5 bases; bases with no gene match: 1. Looked up from germline, CDR1 is SEHNR and CDR2 is FQNEAQ (reference sequence). The CDR3 covers 13 residues. CDR3 loop: CASSRDSYNEQFF. CDR3 sequence (DNA): TGTGCCAGCAGCAGGGACAGCTACAATGAGCAGTTCTTC.

This clone has just a few counts. The rearrangement uses TRBV7-2 and TRBJ2-7; D is unclear. V dropped 3 bases and J dropped 2 bases, with 8 bases sitting between them. Germline V gene lookup returns CDR1 SGHTA and CDR2 FQGNSA. The CDR3 is 13 residues long. The CDR3 DNA is TGTGCCAGCAGCTTTGGGCAGGCCTACGAGCAGTACTTC. Protein: CASSFGQAYEQYF.

The table lists this clone with a count of one. This chain connects TRBV7-9 to TRBJ1-2; 9 positions agree with TRBD1. From germline, CDR1 is SEHNR and CDR2 FQNEAQ (reference sequence). J was trimmed by 6 bases and V by 5 bases; bases with no gene match: 4. The length of the CDR3 is 13 residues. CDR3 amino acids: CASSLGQGHGYTF. CDR3 in DNA: TGTGCCAGCAGCCTCGGACAGGGGCATGGCTACACCTTC.

The J gene is TRBJ2-3, the V gene TRBV18; possibly TRBD1 or TRBD2 for D (5 bases each). Trimming took 2 bases from V and 3 from J, leaving 9 bases between them. CDR3 size: 14 residues. Germline CDR1 and CDR2: KGHSH and LQKENI. CDR3 in amino acids: CASSPTRGTDTQYF. DNA of the CDR3: TGTGCCAGCTCACCAACGAGGGGTACAGATACGCAGTATTTT. The whole variable domain, remainder taken from reference TRBV18 and TRBJ2-3, is NAGVMQNPRHLVRRRGQEARLRCSPMKGHSHVYWYRQLPEEGLKFMVYLQKENIIDESGMPKERFSAEFPKEGPSILRIQQVVRGDSAAYFCASSPTRGTDTQYFGPGTRLTVL.

This chain joins TRBV7-2 and TRBJ2-5; TRBD2 matches at 7 bases. There are 15 residues in the CDR3. J was trimmed by 1 base and V by 4 bases; bases with no gene match: 6. The V gene's germline CDR1 is SGHTA and CDR2 FQGNSA. The CDR3 sequence: CASSWSGTSQETQYF. The DNA for the CDR3 is TGTGCCAGCAGCTGGAGCGGGACCTCCCAAGAGACCCAGTACTTC.

V and J are TRBV18 and TRBJ2-1, with TRBD2 matching 10 bases. This CDR3 comprises 15 residues. Germline CDR1 reads KGHSH; CDR2 reads LQKENI. The junction had 0 bases not matched to a gene; V was cut back by 1 base and J by 3 bases. DNA of the CDR3: TGTGCCAGCTCACCACTAGCGGGGGGCTACAATGAGCAGTTCTTC. This gives the protein CASSPLAGGYNEQFF.

This clone was recorded only once. The genes are TRBV12-5 and TRBJ2-5; TRBD2 matches 9 bases. The trim removed 7 bases at V and 5 bases at J, leaving 11 bases unmatched. This CDR3 is 15 amino acids long. Germline V gene lookup returns CDR1 LGHNT and CDR2 FRNRAP. The CDR3 protein is CASALGLAGRETQYF. CDR3 DNA sequence: TGTGCTAGTGCTTTAGGGCTAGCGGGGCGGGAGACCCAGTACTTC.

V gene TRBV6-5 combines with J gene TRBJ1-1; a possible D gene is TRBD1 (6 bases). The CDR3 loop spans 16 amino acids. The germline gives CDR1 MNHEY, CDR2 SVGAGI. The V end was cut by 2 bases, the J end by 0 bases, with 13 bases between. CDR3 residues: CASSYGQNLMNTEAFF. The CDR3 bases are TGTGCCAGCAGTTACGGACAGAACTTAATGAACACTGAAGCTTTCTTT.

V usage is TRBV7-6 and J usage is TRBJ1-3, with TRBD1 matching 8 bases. Germline V gene lookup returns CDR1 SGHVS and CDR2 FNYEAQ. The CDR3 is made up of 15 amino acids. With V trimmed by 5 bases and J by 4 bases, 7 bases remained unmatched. CDR3 in amino acids: CASSRRDRQGNTIYF. CDR3 DNA: TGTGCCAGCAGCCGAAGGGACAGGCAGGGAAACACCATATATTTT. The full variable domain, rest sourced from reference TRBV7-6 and TRBJ1-3, is GAGVSQSPRYKVTKRGQDVALRCDPISGHVSLYWYRQALGQGPEFLTYFNYEAQQDKSGLPNDRFSAERPEGSISTLTIQRTEQRDSAMYRCASSRRDRQGNTIYFGEGSWLTVV.

The chain is built from TRBV28 and TRBJ2-7; D remains unclear. Per the germline V gene, CDR1 is MDHEN and CDR2 is SYDVKM. Trimming removed 10 bases from V and 3 bases from J, with 10 bases in between. This CDR3 has 11 amino acids. CDR3 protein: CATSQHYEQYF. The CDR3 nucleotides read TGTGCCACTTCGCAGCACTACGAGCAGTACTTC.

This sequence joins TRBV7-9 and TRBJ2-7, with TRBD1 matching 9 bases. This CDR3 is built from 15 residues. Germline CDR1 reads SEHNR; CDR2 reads FQNEAQ (reference sequence). Germline trimming cut 7 bases from V and 6 bases from J; bases unmatched to any gene: 13. CDR3 bases: TGTGCCAGCACTCAAACCGGGACAGGGAATACCGAGCAGTACTTC. This gives the protein CASTQTGTGNTEQYF.

The chain uses TRBV7-9 and TRBJ2-3; 9 bases align to TRBD1. Trimming cost V 1 base and J 4 bases; bases outside gene matches: 0. Germline V gene lookup returns CDR1 SEHNR and CDR2 FQNEAQ (reference sequence). The CDR3 contains 14 residues. For the CDR3, the DNA is TGTGCCAGCAGCTTAGGACAGGGGGCAGATACGCAGTATTTT. Translated: CASSLGQGADTQYF.

The chain recombines TRBV19 with TRBJ1-2; D is possibly TRBD1 (5 bases). The CDR3 is 12 residues long. Trimming removed 5 bases at V and 8 bases at J, with 12 bases between. CDR1 and CDR2 from the germline V gene are LNHDA and SQIVND (reference sequence). The CDR3 sequence is CASSLRDGGYTF. Here the CDR3 DNA reads TGTGCCAGTAGTCTTAGGGACGGCGGCTACACCTTC.